This T cell receptor (beta chain) was captured by sequencing in a study of cytomegalovirus exposure and HLA in healthy donors. Primers for the PCR totalled 60 Vbeta and 13 Jbeta. Sequenced by immunoSEQ multiplex PCR; TCRdb stores in-frame clones only, minus some. The data show under 150,000 clones, 75% to 85% seen once. From germline, CDR1 is SNHLY and CDR2 FYNNEI. The CDR3 length is 16 residues. After removal of 4 bases from V and 0 bases from J, the junction contained 6 bases not matched to a gene. The chain couples TRBV2 to TRBJ2-1; 7 positions match TRBD2. The sequence was collected from a girl aged 2-15 years in good health and CMV-seronegative. Sequenced: PBMCs. The DNA of the CDR3 is TGTGCCAGCAGTGGTGGGCGGGGGAGCTCCTACAATGAGCAGTTCTTC. The encoded protein is CASSGGRGSSYNEQFF.